This passage covers 8 T cell receptor beta chains from one sample sequenced in a study of blood T cell repertoires in COVID-19. Only in-frame clones appear in the TCRdb table, and some are missing; sequencing was by immunoSEQ multiplex PCR. Of 400,000 to 450,000 clones detected, about 87% appear once; the ten largest clones hold 0.7% to 1%. The sequenced sample was peripheral blood. The receptors shown here come from a man in his late teens or twenties with COVID-19, enrolled during active disease.

This clone appeared a single time. The chain is built from TRBV25-1 and TRBJ1-1, with a weak D call TRBD1 (5 bases). The CDR3 has 13 residues. Trimming removed 6 bases from V and 3 bases from J, with 11 bases in between. Germline-derived CDR1 and CDR2 are MGHDK and SYGVNS. The CDR3 region has the DNA TGTGCCAGCAGCCTAACAGGTTACACTGAAGCTTTCTTT. This translates into CASSLTGYTEAFF.

V and J are TRBV25-1 and TRBJ2-1; 10 bases line up with TRBD2. V shed 7 bases and J 6 bases; nucleotides not matched to a gene: 9. The CDR3 has 15 amino acids. In germline, CDR1 is MGHDK, CDR2 SYGVNS. The DNA for the CDR3 is TGTGCCAGCAAAGCCGGGACTAGCGAGGGCAATGAGCAGTTCTTC. Protein sequence: CASKAGTSEGNEQFF.

The chain carries TRBV4-1 and TRBJ2-1, with 7 bases lining up with TRBD2. The CDR3 loop spans 15 amino acids. The V gene's germline CDR1 is MGHRA and CDR2 YSYEKL. V was clipped by 2 bases and J by 5 bases; unmatched bases: 6. CDR3 coding DNA: TGCGCCAGCAGCCAACTAGGACTAGACAACAATGAGCAGTTCTTC. Residues: CASSQLGLDNNEQFF.

This chain connects TRBV6-4 to TRBJ2-3; 7 positions match TRBD2. Germline assignment: CDR1 MRHNA and CDR2 SNTAGT. J lost 6 bases, V lost 0 bases, and 9 bases had no gene match. The CDR3 has 16 amino acids. For the CDR3, the DNA is TGTGCCAGCAGTGACTCGGGTAGCGGGCCGACCGATACGCAGTATTTT. This encodes CASSDSGSGPTDTQYF.

This rearrangement joins TRBV19 to TRBJ1-1; D call uncertain. The V end lost 7 bases, the J end lost 0 bases, and 9 bases lay between the germline ends. This CDR3 contains 13 residues. In germline, CDR1 is LNHDA, CDR2 SQIVND (reference sequence). In DNA, the CDR3 is TGTGCCAGTACTCTAGGCATGAACACTGAAGCTTTCTTT. The encoded protein is CASTLGMNTEAFF.

The CDR3 DNA follows: TGTGCCTGGAGGAGTAGCAGCGGGGGTATATTCTCTGGAAACACCATATATTTT. The encoded protein is CAWRSSSGGIFSGNTIYF. The chain combines TRBV30 with TRBJ1-3; TRBD1 might be the D (5 bases). The CDR3 is made up of 18 amino acids. Germline values: CDR1 GTSNPN, CDR2 SVGIG (reference sequence). V lost 3 bases and J lost 0, with 21 bases in between.

V is TRBV24-1 and J is TRBJ2-6, with D perhaps TRBD1 (6 bases). The germline V gene has CDR1 KGHDR and CDR2 SFDVKD. The CDR3 covers 16 residues. The V gene lost 4 bases and the J gene lost 2 bases, with 11 bases spanning the gap. CDR3 loop: CATSDSTGTGANVLTF. The CDR3 bases are TGTGCCACCAGTGACTCGACAGGAACTGGGGCCAACGTCCTGACTTTC.

The chain is built from TRBV11-2 and TRBJ2-5; TRBD2 matches 11 bases. CDR3 length equals 16 residues. The germline CDR1 and CDR2 sequences are SGHAT and FQNNGV. After removal of 6 bases from V and 5 bases from J, the junction contained 11 bases not matched to a gene. The CDR3: CASSYIAGGPVETQYF. In DNA, the CDR3 is TGTGCCAGCAGTTACATAGCGGGAGGGCCGGTGGAGACCCAGTACTTC.